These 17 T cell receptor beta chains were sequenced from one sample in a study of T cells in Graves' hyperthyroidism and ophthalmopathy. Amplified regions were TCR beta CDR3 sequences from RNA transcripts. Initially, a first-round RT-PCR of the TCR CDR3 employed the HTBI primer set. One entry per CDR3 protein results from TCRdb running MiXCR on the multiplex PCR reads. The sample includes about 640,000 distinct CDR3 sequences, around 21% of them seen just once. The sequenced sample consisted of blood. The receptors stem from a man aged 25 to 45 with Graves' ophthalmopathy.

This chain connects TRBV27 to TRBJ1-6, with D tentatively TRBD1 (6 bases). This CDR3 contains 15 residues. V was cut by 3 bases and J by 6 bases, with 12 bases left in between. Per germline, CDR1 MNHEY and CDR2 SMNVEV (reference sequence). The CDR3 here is CASSFQDSSNSPLHF. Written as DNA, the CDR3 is TGTGCCAGCAGTTTTCAGGACAGCTCTAATTCACCCCTCCACTTT.

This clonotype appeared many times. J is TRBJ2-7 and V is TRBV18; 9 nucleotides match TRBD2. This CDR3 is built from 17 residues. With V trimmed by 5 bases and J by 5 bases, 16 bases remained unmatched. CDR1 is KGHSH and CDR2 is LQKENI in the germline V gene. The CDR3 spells CASSIIFSGRGNNEQYF. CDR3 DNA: TGTGCCAGCTCAATCATCTTTAGCGGGAGAGGTAACAACGAGCAGTACTTC.

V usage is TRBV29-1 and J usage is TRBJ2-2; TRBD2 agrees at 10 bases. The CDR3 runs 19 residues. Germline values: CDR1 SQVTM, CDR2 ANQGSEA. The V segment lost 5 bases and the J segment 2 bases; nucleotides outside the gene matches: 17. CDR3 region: CSVRARSTSGPANTGELFF. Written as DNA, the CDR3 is TGCAGCGTTAGGGCTCGGTCGACTAGCGGGCCGGCTAACACCGGGGAGCTGTTTTTT.

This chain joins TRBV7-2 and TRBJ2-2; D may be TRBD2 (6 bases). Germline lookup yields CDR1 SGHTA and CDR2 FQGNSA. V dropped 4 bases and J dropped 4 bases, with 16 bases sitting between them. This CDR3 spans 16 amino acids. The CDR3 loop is CASSSPLAGLTGELFF. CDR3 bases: TGTGCCAGCAGCTCCCCTCTCGCGGGGCTCACCGGGGAGCTGTTTTTT.

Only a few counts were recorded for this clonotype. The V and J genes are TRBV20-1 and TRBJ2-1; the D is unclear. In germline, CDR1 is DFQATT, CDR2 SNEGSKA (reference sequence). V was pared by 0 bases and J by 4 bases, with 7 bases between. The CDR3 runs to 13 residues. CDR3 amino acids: CSARDTLYNEQFF. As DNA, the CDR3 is TGCAGTGCTAGAGATACGCTGTACAATGAGCAGTTCTTC.

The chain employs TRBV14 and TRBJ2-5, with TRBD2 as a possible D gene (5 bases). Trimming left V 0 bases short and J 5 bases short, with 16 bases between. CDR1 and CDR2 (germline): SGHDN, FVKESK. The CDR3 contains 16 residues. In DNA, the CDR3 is TGTGCCAGCAGCCAAGATCTGGGAGCCCCTTCGGAGACCCAGTACTTC. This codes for CASSQDLGAPSETQYF.

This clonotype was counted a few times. The CDR3 DNA follows: TGTGCCAGCAGCCCGGGACGGCTTAATGAAAAACTGTTTTTT. Translated, it gives CASSPGRLNEKLFF. The J gene is TRBJ1-4, the V gene TRBV6-1; tentative D call: TRBD1 (5 bases). Germline V CDR1 and CDR2: MNHNS, SASEGT. The CDR3 covers 14 residues. Trimming pared 6 bases from V and 4 bases from J, leaving 12 bases between.

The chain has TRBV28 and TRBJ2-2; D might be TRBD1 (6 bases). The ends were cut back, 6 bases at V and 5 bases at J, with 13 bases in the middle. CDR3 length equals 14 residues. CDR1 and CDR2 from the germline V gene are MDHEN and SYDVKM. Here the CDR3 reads CASRGAGVTGELFF. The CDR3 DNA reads TGTGCCAGCAGGGGGGCCGGGGTGACCGGGGAGCTGTTTTTT.

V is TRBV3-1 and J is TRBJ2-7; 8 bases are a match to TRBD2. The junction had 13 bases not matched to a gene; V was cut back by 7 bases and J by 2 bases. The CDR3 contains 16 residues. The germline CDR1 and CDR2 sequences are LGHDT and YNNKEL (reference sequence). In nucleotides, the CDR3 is TGTGCCAGCACCCATACAAGCGGGAGTCGACCCTACGAGCAGTACTTC. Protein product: CASTHTSGSRPYEQYF.

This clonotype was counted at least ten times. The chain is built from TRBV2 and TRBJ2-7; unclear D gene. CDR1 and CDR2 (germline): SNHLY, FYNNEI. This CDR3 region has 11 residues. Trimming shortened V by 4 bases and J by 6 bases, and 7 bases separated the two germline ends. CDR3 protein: CASSAPREQYF. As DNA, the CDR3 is TGTGCCAGCAGTGCCCCTCGCGAGCAGTACTTC.

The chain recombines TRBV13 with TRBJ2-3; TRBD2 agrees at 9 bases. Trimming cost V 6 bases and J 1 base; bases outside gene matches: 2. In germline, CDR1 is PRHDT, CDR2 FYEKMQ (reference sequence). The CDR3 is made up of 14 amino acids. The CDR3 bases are TGTGCCAGCAGGCGGACTAGCGGCACAGATACGCAGTATTTT. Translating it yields CASRRTSGTDTQYF.

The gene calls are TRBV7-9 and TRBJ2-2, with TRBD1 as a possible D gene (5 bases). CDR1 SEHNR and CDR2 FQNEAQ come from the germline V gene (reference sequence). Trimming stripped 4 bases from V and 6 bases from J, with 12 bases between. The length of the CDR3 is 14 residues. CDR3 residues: CASSSDINPGELFF. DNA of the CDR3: TGTGCCAGCAGCTCGGACATTAACCCCGGGGAGCTGTTTTTT.

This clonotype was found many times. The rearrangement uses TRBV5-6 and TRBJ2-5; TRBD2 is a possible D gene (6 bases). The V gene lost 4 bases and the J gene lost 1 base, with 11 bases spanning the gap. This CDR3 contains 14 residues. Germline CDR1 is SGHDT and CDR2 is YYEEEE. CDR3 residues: CASSRGSGQETQYF. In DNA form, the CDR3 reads TGTGCCAGCAGCCGAGGTAGCGGCCAAGAGACCCAGTACTTC.

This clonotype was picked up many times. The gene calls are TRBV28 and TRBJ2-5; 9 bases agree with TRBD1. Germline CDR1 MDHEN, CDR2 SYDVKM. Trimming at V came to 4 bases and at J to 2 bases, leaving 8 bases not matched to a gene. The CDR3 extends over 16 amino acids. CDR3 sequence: CASSSPKQGAQETQYF. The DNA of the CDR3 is TGTGCCAGCAGTTCCCCAAAACAGGGGGCTCAAGAGACCCAGTACTTC.

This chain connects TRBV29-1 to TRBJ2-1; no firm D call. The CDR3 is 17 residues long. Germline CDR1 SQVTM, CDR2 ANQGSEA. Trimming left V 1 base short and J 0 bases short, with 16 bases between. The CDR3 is CSVEVFGRRSSYNEQFF. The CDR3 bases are TGCAGCGTTGAAGTCTTTGGTCGGAGAAGCTCCTACAATGAGCAGTTCTTC.

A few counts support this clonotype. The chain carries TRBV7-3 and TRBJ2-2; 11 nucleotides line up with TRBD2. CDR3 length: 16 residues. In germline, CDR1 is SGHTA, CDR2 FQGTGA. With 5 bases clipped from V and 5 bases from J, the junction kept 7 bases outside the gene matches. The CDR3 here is CASSPQGLAVTGELFF. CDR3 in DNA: TGTGCCAGCAGCCCCCAGGGACTAGCGGTTACCGGGGAGCTGTTTTTT.

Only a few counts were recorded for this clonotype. The CDR3 sequence is CSVESGLAVQETQYF. The DNA for the CDR3 is TGCAGCGTTGAATCGGGACTAGCGGTCCAAGAGACCCAGTACTTC. The chain couples TRBV29-1 to TRBJ2-5, with 11 positions matching TRBD2. The junction had 3 bases not matched to a gene; V was cut back by 2 bases and J by 1 base. Germline V gene sequence: CDR1 SQVTM, CDR2 ANQGSEA. The CDR3 is 15 residues long.